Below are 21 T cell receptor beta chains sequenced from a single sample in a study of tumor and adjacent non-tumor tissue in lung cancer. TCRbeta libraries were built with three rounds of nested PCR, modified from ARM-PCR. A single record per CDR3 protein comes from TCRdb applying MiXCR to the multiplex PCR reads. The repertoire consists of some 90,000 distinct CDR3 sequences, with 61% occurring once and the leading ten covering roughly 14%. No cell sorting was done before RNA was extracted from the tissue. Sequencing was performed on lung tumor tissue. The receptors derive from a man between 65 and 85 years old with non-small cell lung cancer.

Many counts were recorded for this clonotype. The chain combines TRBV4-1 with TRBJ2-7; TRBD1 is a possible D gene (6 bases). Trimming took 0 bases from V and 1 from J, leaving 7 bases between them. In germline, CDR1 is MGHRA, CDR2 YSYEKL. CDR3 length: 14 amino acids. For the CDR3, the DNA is TGCGCCAGCAGCCAAGAGGACAGTTCCTACGAGCAGTACTTC. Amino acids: CASSQEDSSYEQYF.

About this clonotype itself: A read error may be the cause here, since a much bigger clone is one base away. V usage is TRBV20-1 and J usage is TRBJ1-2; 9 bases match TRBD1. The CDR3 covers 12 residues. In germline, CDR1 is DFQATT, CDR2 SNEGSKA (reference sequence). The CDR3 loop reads CSVPQGASGYIF. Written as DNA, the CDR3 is TGCAGTGTTCCACAGGGGGCATCGGGCTACATCTTC.

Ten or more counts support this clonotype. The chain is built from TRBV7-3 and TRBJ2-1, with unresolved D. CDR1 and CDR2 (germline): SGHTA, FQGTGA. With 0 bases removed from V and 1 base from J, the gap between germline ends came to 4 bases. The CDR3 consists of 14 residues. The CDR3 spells CASSLTWSYNEQFF. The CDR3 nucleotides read TGTGCCAGCAGCTTAACTTGGTCCTACAATGAGCAGTTCTTC.

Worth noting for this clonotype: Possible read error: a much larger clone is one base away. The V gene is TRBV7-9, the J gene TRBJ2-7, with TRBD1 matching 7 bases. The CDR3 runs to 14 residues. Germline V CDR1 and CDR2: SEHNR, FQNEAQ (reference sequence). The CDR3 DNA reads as TGTACCAGCAGCTTAGCTCAGGGGGCCTACGAGCAGTACTTC. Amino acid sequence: CTSSLAQGAYEQYF.

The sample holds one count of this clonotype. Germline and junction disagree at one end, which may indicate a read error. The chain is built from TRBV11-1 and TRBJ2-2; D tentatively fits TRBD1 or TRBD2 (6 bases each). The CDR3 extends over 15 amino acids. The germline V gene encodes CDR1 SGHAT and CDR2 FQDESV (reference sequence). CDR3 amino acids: CASSPGDAGGGELLF. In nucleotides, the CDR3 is TGTGCCAGCAGCCCGGGGGATGCCGGGGGCGGGGAGCTGCTATTT.

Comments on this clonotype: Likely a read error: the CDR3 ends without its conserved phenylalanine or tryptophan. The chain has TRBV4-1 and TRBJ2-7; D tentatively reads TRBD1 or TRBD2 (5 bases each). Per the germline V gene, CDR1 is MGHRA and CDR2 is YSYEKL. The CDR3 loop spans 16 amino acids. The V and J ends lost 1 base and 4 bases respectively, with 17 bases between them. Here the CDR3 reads CASSQVVTSGGYEQYY. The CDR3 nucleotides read TGCGCCAGCAGCCAAGTTGTCACTAGTGGGGGTTACGAGCAGTACTAC.

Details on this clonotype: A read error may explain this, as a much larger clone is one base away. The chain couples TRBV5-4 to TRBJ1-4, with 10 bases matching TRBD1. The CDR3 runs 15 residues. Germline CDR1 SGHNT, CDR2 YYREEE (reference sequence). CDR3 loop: CASILGQGTREKLFF. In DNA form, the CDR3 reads TGTGCCAGCATCTTGGGACAGGGGACGCGTGAAAAACTGTTTTTT.

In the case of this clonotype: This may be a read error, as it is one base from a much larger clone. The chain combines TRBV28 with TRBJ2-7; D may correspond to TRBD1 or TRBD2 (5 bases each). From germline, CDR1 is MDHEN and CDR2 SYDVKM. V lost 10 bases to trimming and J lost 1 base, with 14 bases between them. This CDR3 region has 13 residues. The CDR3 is CANGGTVSYEQYF. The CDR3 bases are TGTGCCAACGGTGGGACGGTGTCCTACGAGCAGTACTTC.

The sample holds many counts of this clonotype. The CDR3 here is CASSFVRGDNEQFF. The CDR3 nucleotides read TGTGCCAGCAGTTTCGTCCGTGGGGACAATGAGCAGTTCTTC. The chain carries TRBV6-5 and TRBJ2-1; no clear D gene. The V and J ends lost 4 bases and 5 bases respectively, with 12 bases between them. This CDR3 is 14 amino acids long. Germline V CDR1 and CDR2: MNHEY, SVGAGI.

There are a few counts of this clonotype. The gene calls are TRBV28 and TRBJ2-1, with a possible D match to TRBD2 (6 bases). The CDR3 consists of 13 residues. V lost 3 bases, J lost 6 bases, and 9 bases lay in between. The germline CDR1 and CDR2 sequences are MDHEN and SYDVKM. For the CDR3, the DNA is TGTGCCAGCAGTTTGACAGCGGGCAATGAGCAGTTCTTC. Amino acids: CASSLTAGNEQFF.

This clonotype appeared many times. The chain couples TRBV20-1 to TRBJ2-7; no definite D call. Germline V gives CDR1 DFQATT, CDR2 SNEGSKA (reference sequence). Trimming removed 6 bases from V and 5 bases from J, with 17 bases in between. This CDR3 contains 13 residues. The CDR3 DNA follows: TGCAGTGCCCAAAGTCGAGTGGGCAACGAGCAGTACTTC. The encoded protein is CSAQSRVGNEQYF.

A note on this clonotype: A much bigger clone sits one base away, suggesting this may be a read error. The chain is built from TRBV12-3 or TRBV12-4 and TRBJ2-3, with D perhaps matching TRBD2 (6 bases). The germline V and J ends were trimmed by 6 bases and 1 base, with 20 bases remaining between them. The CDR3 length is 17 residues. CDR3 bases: TGTGCCAGCAGCCCCGCGGGGCAGGCGCACGGCACAGATACGCAGTATTTT. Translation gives CASSPAGQAHGTDTQYF.

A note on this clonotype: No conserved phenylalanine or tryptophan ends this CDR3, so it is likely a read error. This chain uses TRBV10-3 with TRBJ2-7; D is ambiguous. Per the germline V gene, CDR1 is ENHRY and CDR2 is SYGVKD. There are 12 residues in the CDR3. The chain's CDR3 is CTISEDIYEQYI. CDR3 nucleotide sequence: TGTACCATCAGTGAAGACATCTACGAGCAGTACATC.

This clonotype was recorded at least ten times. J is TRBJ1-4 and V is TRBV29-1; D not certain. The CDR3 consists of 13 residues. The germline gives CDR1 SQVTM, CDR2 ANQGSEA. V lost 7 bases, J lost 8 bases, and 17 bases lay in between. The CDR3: CSAVDPLGEKLFF. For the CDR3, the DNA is TGCAGCGCCGTCGATCCCCTTGGAGAAAAACTGTTTTTT.

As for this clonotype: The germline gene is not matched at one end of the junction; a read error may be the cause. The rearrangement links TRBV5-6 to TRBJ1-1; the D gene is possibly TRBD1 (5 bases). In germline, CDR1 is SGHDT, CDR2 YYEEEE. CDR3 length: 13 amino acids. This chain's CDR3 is CASSPTGYIEALF. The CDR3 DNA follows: TGTGCCAGCAGCCCAACAGGTTACATTGAAGCTCTCTTT.

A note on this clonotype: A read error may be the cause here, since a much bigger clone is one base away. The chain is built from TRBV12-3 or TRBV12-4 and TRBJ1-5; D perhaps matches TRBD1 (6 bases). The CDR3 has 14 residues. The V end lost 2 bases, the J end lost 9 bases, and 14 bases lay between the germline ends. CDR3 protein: CASSLRGVGLPQHF. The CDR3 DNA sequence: TGTGCCAGCAGTTTAAGGGGGGTCGGTCTGCCCCAGCATTTT.

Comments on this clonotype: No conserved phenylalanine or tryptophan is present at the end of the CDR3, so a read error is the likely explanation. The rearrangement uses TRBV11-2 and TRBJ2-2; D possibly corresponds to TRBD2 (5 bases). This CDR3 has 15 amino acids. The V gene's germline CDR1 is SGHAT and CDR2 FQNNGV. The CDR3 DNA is TGTGCCAACAGCTTAGGTGGAGGCAGGACCGGGGAGCTGTTTCTT. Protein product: CANSLGGGRTGELFL.

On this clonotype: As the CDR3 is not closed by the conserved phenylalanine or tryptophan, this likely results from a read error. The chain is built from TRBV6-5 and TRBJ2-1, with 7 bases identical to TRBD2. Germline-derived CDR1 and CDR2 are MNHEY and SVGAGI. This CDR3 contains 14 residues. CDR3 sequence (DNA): TGCGCCAGCAGTTGGGAGGGAGCGAGGAATGAGCAGTTCTTA. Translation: CASSWEGARNEQFL.

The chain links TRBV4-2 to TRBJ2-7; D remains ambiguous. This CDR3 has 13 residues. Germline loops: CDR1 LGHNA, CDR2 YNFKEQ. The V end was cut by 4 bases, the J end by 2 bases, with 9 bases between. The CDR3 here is CASSRPCTYEQYF. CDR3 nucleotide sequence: TGTGCCAGCAGCCGGCCCTGCACCTACGAGCAGTACTTC.

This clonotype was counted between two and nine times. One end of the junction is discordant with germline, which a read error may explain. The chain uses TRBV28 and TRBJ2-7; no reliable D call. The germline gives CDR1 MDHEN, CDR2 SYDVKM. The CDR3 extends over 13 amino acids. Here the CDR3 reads CVSRPPSGYEQYF. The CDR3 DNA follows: TGTGTCAGCAGGCCCCCGTCGGGTTACGAGCAGTACTTC.

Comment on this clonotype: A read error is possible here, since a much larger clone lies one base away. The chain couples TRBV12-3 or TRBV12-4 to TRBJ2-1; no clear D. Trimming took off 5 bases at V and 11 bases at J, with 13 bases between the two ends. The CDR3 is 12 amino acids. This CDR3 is CASSPLGNKQFF. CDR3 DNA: TGTGCCAGCAGTCCGCTGGGTAATAAGCAGTTCTTC.